This T cell receptor beta chain was sequenced during a study of memory CD4+ T cells and cytomegalovirus serostatus. Study in general: This sample comes from healthy Belgian adults, roughly 9 CMV seropositive, roughly 22 seronegative. Findings and limits, study-wide: Repertoires predicted CMV serostatus with median bootstrapped AUC of approximately 0.95.

Methods used by the authors: After removing out-of-frame reads, around 2 million distinct TCRbeta sequences remained. TCRdb's copy holds only in-frame clones and misses some; the assay was immunoSEQ multiplex PCR. V, J and clone size were drawn from that table, and D and trimming were deduced from the DNA. This table has tens of thousands of clones, 82% appearing once. V lost 6 bases, J lost 6 bases, and 13 bases stayed unmatched. This CDR3 is built from 16 residues. Germline V gives CDR1 SNHLY, CDR2 FYNNEI. The sort gate was single viable CD3+CD4+CD8-CD45RO+ cells for memory CD4+ T cells. As for this clone: Antigen: not known.

The source material was memory CD4+ T cells from blood. The origin of this receptor is an adult in good health and CMV-seronegative. Some clones in this sample may be carry-over from other donors' samples. The rearrangement links TRBV2 to TRBJ2-1, with 8 positions matching TRBD2. CDR3 coding DNA: TGTGCCAGCAGCCTCCAAGGACTAGCTTCCCTCAATGAGCAGTTCTTC. It yields the protein CASSLQGLASLNEQFF.